These T cell receptor beta chains were read from a single sample in a study of identical twins. TCRdb reanalysed the 5' RACE reads using MiXCR and keeps one entry per CDR3 protein. The table lists roughly 480,000 distinct CDR3 sequences, roughly 24% of them singletons. This sample also appeared in a second study, on T cells expressing NK-cell markers.

The sample taken for sequencing was CD4+ T cells sorted from blood. Source of these receptors: a woman aged 18-35 years in good health. CDR3s include the opening cysteine and the closing phenylalanine or tryptophan. Fields, in order: J gene, D gene, V gene, clone size, CDR3 DNA, CDR3 protein. The D gene is left open where the match is weak. The size entry is marked missing in some rows and otherwise reads once, few, many or a size class.

j_call: TRBJ2-7; d_call: NA; v_call: TRBV7-2; clone_size: NA; cdr3_nt: TGTGCCAGCCGATCCCTTGAAACCGAGCAGTACTTC; cdr3_aa: CASRSLETEQYF
j_call: TRBJ2-2; d_call: TRBD2; v_call: TRBV6-2/TRBV6-3; clone_size: NA; cdr3_nt: TGTGCCAGCAGTAGCCGGACTAGCGGGACTACCGGGGAGCTGTTTTTT; cdr3_aa: CASSSRTSGTTGELFF
j_call: TRBJ2-3; d_call: NA; v_call: TRBV12-3/TRBV12-4; clone_size: few; cdr3_nt: TGTGCCAGCAGTTTAAACAGGGTAACAGATACGCAGTATTTT; cdr3_aa: CASSLNRVTDTQYF
j_call: TRBJ1-2; d_call: TRBD1; v_call: TRBV4-1; clone_size: few; cdr3_nt: TGCGCCAGCAGCCTAGGGACAGGGGAAATCCCATATGGCTACACCTTC; cdr3_aa: CASSLGTGEIPYGYTF
j_call: TRBJ1-5; d_call: NA; v_call: TRBV12-3/TRBV12-4; clone_size: few; cdr3_nt: TGTGCCAGCGGACAGCCTAATCAGCCCCAGCATTTT; cdr3_aa: CASGQPNQPQHF
j_call: TRBJ1-1; d_call: NA; v_call: TRBV7-9; clone_size: NA; cdr3_nt: TGTGCCAGCAGCTTATTGGGTACTAACACTGAAGCTTTCTTT; cdr3_aa: CASSLLGTNTEAFF
j_call: TRBJ1-1; d_call: TRBD1; v_call: TRBV5-1; clone_size: many; cdr3_nt: TGCGCCAGCAGGATGGACAGGGCGTCCGTGAACACTGAAGCTTTCTTT; cdr3_aa: CASRMDRASVNTEAFF
j_call: TRBJ2-2; d_call: NA; v_call: TRBV12-3/TRBV12-4; clone_size: NA; cdr3_nt: TGTGCCAGCAGTTCCCAGACAGGACTCAGGGGTCTCGCCGGGGAGCTGTTTTTT; cdr3_aa: CASSSQTGLRGLAGELFF
j_call: TRBJ2-2; d_call: NA; v_call: TRBV5-8; clone_size: few; cdr3_nt: TGTGCCAGCATCCCCCGGATGACCACCGGGGAGCTGTTTTTT; cdr3_aa: CASIPRMTTGELFF
j_call: TRBJ2-2; d_call: NA; v_call: TRBV30; clone_size: NA; cdr3_nt: TGTGCCTGGAGCTGGCGGAACACCGGGGAGCTGTTTTTT; cdr3_aa: CAWSWRNTGELFF
j_call: TRBJ1-1; d_call: NA; v_call: TRBV12-3/TRBV12-4; clone_size: NA; cdr3_nt: TGTGCCAGCAGTTCAAGATGGACTGAAGCTTTCTTT; cdr3_aa: CASSSRWTEAFF
j_call: TRBJ2-5; d_call: TRBD1; v_call: TRBV6-2/TRBV6-3; clone_size: few; cdr3_nt: TGTGCCAGCAGACACTACAGGGGATCGGAGACCCAGTACTTC; cdr3_aa: CASRHYRGSETQYF
j_call: TRBJ1-1; d_call: TRBD1; v_call: TRBV20-1; clone_size: NA; cdr3_nt: TGCAGTGCTCCGAACAGGGGTATCACTGAAGCTTTCTTT; cdr3_aa: CSAPNRGITEAFF
j_call: TRBJ1-1; d_call: NA; v_call: TRBV7-9; clone_size: NA; cdr3_nt: TGTGCCACCGGTACGGGGGTTCACACTGAAGCTTTCTTT; cdr3_aa: CATGTGVHTEAFF
j_call: TRBJ1-6; d_call: NA; v_call: TRBV20-1; clone_size: NA; cdr3_nt: TGCAGTGCTAGACCCTTCGAGGGGTCACCCCTCCACTTT; cdr3_aa: CSARPFEGSPLHF
j_call: TRBJ1-5; d_call: NA; v_call: TRBV4-3; clone_size: few; cdr3_nt: TGCGCCAGCAGCCAAGGTCACGGCTTAAAGGGGCCCCAGCATTTT; cdr3_aa: CASSQGHGLKGPQHF
j_call: TRBJ2-1; d_call: NA; v_call: TRBV18; clone_size: few; cdr3_nt: TGTGCCAGCTCACCCCAGGTTCTACACAATGAGCAGTTCTTC; cdr3_aa: CASSPQVLHNEQFF
j_call: TRBJ2-1; d_call: TRBD2; v_call: TRBV20-1; clone_size: NA; cdr3_nt: TGCAGTGCCAGAAGTCTAGCGGGAGGGCCGGGATACAATGAGCAGTTCTTC; cdr3_aa: CSARSLAGGPGYNEQFF
j_call: TRBJ1-1; d_call: NA; v_call: TRBV11-3; clone_size: NA; cdr3_nt: TGTGCCAGCAGCTCCCCGGGGGGGTTGGCTTTCTTT; cdr3_aa: CASSSPGGLAFF
j_call: TRBJ2-7; d_call: NA; v_call: TRBV3-1; clone_size: few; cdr3_nt: TGTGCCAGCAGCCACGCGAGGTGGCAGTACTTC; cdr3_aa: CASSHARWQYF
j_call: TRBJ1-2; d_call: NA; v_call: TRBV15; clone_size: NA; cdr3_nt: TGTGCCACCAGCAGAGATCTTGGGACATGGATTTTCAACTATGGCTACACCTTC; cdr3_aa: CATSRDLGTWIFNYGYTF
j_call: TRBJ2-3; d_call: TRBD2; v_call: TRBV7-7; clone_size: few; cdr3_nt: TGTGCTAGCAGCTTTTCACTAGCGGACACAGATACGCAGTATTTT; cdr3_aa: CASSFSLADTDTQYF
j_call: TRBJ2-5; d_call: TRBD2; v_call: TRBV3-1; clone_size: few; cdr3_nt: TGTGCCAGCAGCCAAGGGGCGGGGGGGCTAGAGACCCAGTACTTC; cdr3_aa: CASSQGAGGLETQYF
j_call: TRBJ2-2; d_call: TRBD2; v_call: TRBV4-3; clone_size: NA; cdr3_nt: TGCGCCAGCAGCCAAGCTGAGACTAGCGGGTTTCGGGGGGAGCTGTTTTTT; cdr3_aa: CASSQAETSGFRGELFF
j_call: TRBJ2-7; d_call: NA; v_call: TRBV5-6; clone_size: NA; cdr3_nt: TGTGCCAGCAGCTTGTTGCTAGCAACCTACGAGCAGTACTTC; cdr3_aa: CASSLLLATYEQYF
j_call: TRBJ2-5; d_call: NA; v_call: TRBV11-2; clone_size: NA; cdr3_nt: TGTGCCAGCAGCCCCGGATTCCGGGAAGAGACCCAGTACTTC; cdr3_aa: CASSPGFREETQYF
j_call: TRBJ2-3; d_call: NA; v_call: TRBV6-5; clone_size: few; cdr3_nt: TGTGCCAGCAGTTATGGAAGGCGCACAGATACGCAGTATTTT; cdr3_aa: CASSYGRRTDTQYF
j_call: TRBJ1-6; d_call: NA; v_call: TRBV12-3/TRBV12-4; clone_size: NA; cdr3_nt: TGTGCCAGCAGTTTAGGGGAGCCCCTCCACTTT; cdr3_aa: CASSLGEPLHF
j_call: TRBJ1-2; d_call: NA; v_call: TRBV20-1; clone_size: few; cdr3_nt: TGCAGTGCTACCCGACCGAGCGGCTACACCTTC; cdr3_aa: CSATRPSGYTF
j_call: TRBJ2-3; d_call: TRBD2; v_call: TRBV3-1; clone_size: few; cdr3_nt: TGTGCCAGCAGTCTAGCGGGGGGGATCACAGATACGCAGTATTTT; cdr3_aa: CASSLAGGITDTQYF
j_call: TRBJ2-5; d_call: TRBD2; v_call: TRBV15; clone_size: NA; cdr3_nt: TGTGCCACCAGCAGAGATGCTGGCGGGAGTAAATGGGTGACCCAGTACTTC; cdr3_aa: CATSRDAGGSKWVTQYF
j_call: TRBJ2-7; d_call: NA; v_call: TRBV20-1; clone_size: once; cdr3_nt: TGCAGTGCATCCCTTTGGACAGACCAGCAGTACTTC; cdr3_aa: CSASLWTDQQYF
j_call: TRBJ2-1; d_call: TRBD2; v_call: TRBV24-1; clone_size: NA; cdr3_nt: TGTGCCACCAGTGATCCCTATAGCGGGAGGGGCGATGAGCAGTTCTTC; cdr3_aa: CATSDPYSGRGDEQFF
j_call: TRBJ2-2; d_call: NA; v_call: TRBV7-2; clone_size: NA; cdr3_nt: TGTGCCAGCAGCCGCAGCGGGCTTAACACCGGGGAGCTGTTTTTT; cdr3_aa: CASSRSGLNTGELFF
j_call: TRBJ1-5; d_call: NA; v_call: TRBV20-1; clone_size: few; cdr3_nt: TGCAGTGCCGGATATGATAGCAATCAGCCCCAGCATTTT; cdr3_aa: CSAGYDSNQPQHF
j_call: TRBJ2-7; d_call: TRBD2; v_call: TRBV9; clone_size: many; cdr3_nt: TGTGCCAGCAGCGTAGGGCTAGCGGCCATCTCCTACGAGCAGTACTTC; cdr3_aa: CASSVGLAAISYEQYF
j_call: TRBJ2-1; d_call: TRBD2; v_call: TRBV5-1; clone_size: medium-sized; cdr3_nt: TGCGCCAGCAGCTTGGTGGGCGGGAGTGGATCCTACAATGAGCAGTTCTTC; cdr3_aa: CASSLVGGSGSYNEQFF
j_call: TRBJ2-2; d_call: TRBD1; v_call: TRBV5-1; clone_size: once; cdr3_nt: TGCGCCAGCAGCTTGGGGACAGGGGTCTCCACCGGGGAGCTGTTTTTT; cdr3_aa: CASSLGTGVSTGELFF
j_call: TRBJ1-1; d_call: NA; v_call: TRBV10-3; clone_size: NA; cdr3_nt: TGTGCCATCAGTGCCCCAGGGGTGACTGAAGCTTTCTTT; cdr3_aa: CAISAPGVTEAFF
j_call: TRBJ2-3; d_call: NA; v_call: TRBV6-1; clone_size: NA; cdr3_nt: TGTGCCAGCAGTGGGGAGCGGCTTAGCACAGATACGCAGTATTTT; cdr3_aa: CASSGERLSTDTQYF
j_call: TRBJ1-1; d_call: NA; v_call: TRBV12-3/TRBV12-4; clone_size: many; cdr3_nt: TGTGCCAGCAGTTTACAGGGTGGAACTGAAGCTTTCTTT; cdr3_aa: CASSLQGGTEAFF
j_call: TRBJ2-3; d_call: TRBD2; v_call: TRBV29-1; clone_size: few; cdr3_nt: TGCAGCGCCGAGCCGGCGGGAGTAACAGATACGCAGTATTTT; cdr3_aa: CSAEPAGVTDTQYF
j_call: TRBJ1-2; d_call: NA; v_call: TRBV24-1; clone_size: NA; cdr3_nt: TGTGCCACCAGTACCACAGCTAACTATGGCTACACCTTC; cdr3_aa: CATSTTANYGYTF
j_call: TRBJ2-3; d_call: TRBD2; v_call: TRBV29-1; clone_size: few; cdr3_nt: TGCAGCGTTCAGGGTTGGTCTAGCGGGGGAGTAGATACGCAGTATTTT; cdr3_aa: CSVQGWSSGGVDTQYF
j_call: TRBJ2-7; d_call: NA; v_call: TRBV18; clone_size: NA; cdr3_nt: TGTGCCAGCTCGCATGTTGGGAACCCACCCTACGAGCAGTACTTC; cdr3_aa: CASSHVGNPPYEQYF
j_call: TRBJ1-2; d_call: NA; v_call: TRBV12-3/TRBV12-4; clone_size: NA; cdr3_nt: TGTGCCAGCAGTAAAAGACAGACTCTCCTCGGCTACACCTTC; cdr3_aa: CASSKRQTLLGYTF
j_call: TRBJ2-3; d_call: TRBD1; v_call: TRBV5-5; clone_size: NA; cdr3_nt: TGTGCCAGCAGCTTAACCGGCCTCGTACAGGGGGCAGATACGCAGTATTTT; cdr3_aa: CASSLTGLVQGADTQYF
j_call: TRBJ2-1; d_call: TRBD2; v_call: TRBV29-1; clone_size: NA; cdr3_nt: TGCAGCGTTGAAGAACTAGCGGGGGGAACCTACAATGAGCAGTTCTTC; cdr3_aa: CSVEELAGGTYNEQFF